Following are 5 T cell receptor beta chains from one sample sequenced in a study of blood T cell repertoires in COVID-19. Sequenced by immunoSEQ multiplex PCR; TCRdb stores in-frame clones only, minus some. The sample includes 110,000 or so clones, around 85% of them seen just once. Sample: peripheral blood. These receptors all stem from a man in his fifties or sixties with acute or convalescent COVID-19.

This clone was counted a few times. This sequence joins TRBV2 and TRBJ1-6; D uncertain. Germline CDR1 reads SNHLY; CDR2 reads FYNNEI. V dropped 1 base and J dropped 13 bases, with 11 bases sitting between them. This CDR3 region has 13 residues. CDR3 residues: CASSEVAQNPLHF. CDR3 DNA: TGTGCCAGCAGTGAAGTTGCACAGAACCCCCTCCACTTT.

V usage is TRBV10-3 and J usage is TRBJ1-1; D possibly corresponds to TRBD1 (5 bases). V lost 4 bases, J lost 1 base, and 10 bases lay in between. Per germline, CDR1 ENHRY and CDR2 SYGVKD. CDR3 length: 14 amino acids. In DNA form, the CDR3 reads TGTGCCATCAGTGGAAGGGGCGAGAACACTGAAGCTTTCTTT. Protein sequence: CAISGRGENTEAFF.

This sequence joins TRBV19 and TRBJ2-2, with 10 bases matching TRBD1. With V trimmed by 6 bases and J by 4 bases, 8 bases remained unmatched. Germline V gene sequence: CDR1 LNHDA, CDR2 SQIVND (reference sequence). The CDR3 loop spans 16 amino acids. The CDR3 loop reads CASSPGTGAGTGELFF. The CDR3 nucleotides read TGTGCCAGTAGCCCCGGGACAGGGGCGGGCACCGGGGAGCTGTTTTTT.

The rearrangement uses TRBV27 and TRBJ2-1; maybe TRBD2 (7 bases). CDR1 and CDR2 (germline): MNHEY, SMNVEV (reference sequence). V lost 6 bases and J 8 bases, leaving 23 bases between the germline ends. The CDR3 covers 16 residues. DNA of the CDR3: TGTGCCAGCAGCGTTATCCCACAGGGAGGGTTTTATGAGCAGTTCTTC. This encodes CASSVIPQGGFYEQFF.

CDR3 sequence: CASRIRRGSGANVLTF. In nucleotides, the CDR3 is TGCGCCAGCAGGATCCGAAGGGGCTCTGGGGCCAACGTCCTGACTTTC. V gene TRBV10-1 combines with J gene TRBJ2-6; possibly TRBD1 for D (5 bases). Germline V gene lookup returns CDR1 WNHNN and CDR2 SYGVQD (reference sequence). This CDR3 is built from 16 residues. V lost 6 bases and J 0 bases, leaving 12 bases between the germline ends.